A selection of T cell receptor beta chains follows, all from one sample in a study of regulatory T cells in long-lasting Graves disease. MiXCR, applied by TCRdb to the multiplex PCR reads, yields one record per CDR3 protein. The sample has about 470,000 distinct CDR3 sequences; around 20% are singletons. The input for sequencing was peripheral blood mononuclear cells (PBMCs), taken when the disease was refractory, from a patient treated with antithyroid drugs. The receptors originated from a female donor with Graves disease. Each CDR3 is given with its conserved first and last residue. D genes are given only for firm matches. Not every row has a clone size; where given, it reads once, few, many or a size class.

j_call	cdr3_length	d_call	clone_size	v_call	cdr3_aa	cdr3_nt
TRBJ2-7	15	.	many	TRBV7-8	CASSLAAGPAYEQYF	TGTGCCAGCAGCTTAGCGGCAGGCCCAGCCTACGAGCAGTACTTC
TRBJ2-2	17	.	.	TRBV7-2	CASTSRWRVEVTGELFF	TGTGCCAGCACCTCACGTTGGCGGGTAGAGGTCACCGGGGAGCTGTTTTTT
TRBJ1-3	15	.	few	TRBV27	CASSPGPVPGNTIYF	TGTGCCAGCAGCCCGGGCCCAGTGCCTGGAAACACCATATATTTT
TRBJ1-2	16	TRBD1	few	TRBV11-2	CASSLDIRDRVNGYTF	TGTGCCAGCAGCTTAGATATAAGGGACAGGGTAAATGGCTACACCTTC
TRBJ1-1	12	.	.	TRBV5-4	CASSFGSQVAFF	TGTGCCAGCAGCTTCGGGTCCCAAGTGGCTTTCTTT
TRBJ1-1	14	TRBD1	many	TRBV2	CASTADREWWEAFF	TGTGCCAGCACCGCCGACAGGGAATGGTGGGAAGCTTTCTTT
TRBJ2-2	16	.	.	TRBV14	CASSQDNSVWVGELFF	TGTGCCAGCAGCCAAGATAATTCGGTTTGGGTCGGGGAGCTGTTTTTT
TRBJ2-7	15	.	many	TRBV15	CATSRDRGPTGEQYF	TGTGCCACCAGCAGAGATCGGGGACCCACTGGCGAGCAGTACTTC
TRBJ2-7	12	TRBD1	few	TRBV20-1	CSASQGAHEQYF	TGCAGTGCTTCACAGGGGGCCCACGAGCAGTACTTC
TRBJ1-6	16	.	few	TRBV28	CASTSLKTGYNSPLHF	TGTGCCAGCACCTCACTCAAGACGGGTTATAATTCACCCCTCCACTTT
TRBJ2-7	15	.	many	TRBV18	CASSPPSKHSYEQYF	TGTGCCAGCTCACCACCATCCAAACACTCCTACGAGCAGTACTTC
TRBJ1-3	16	.	few	TRBV28	CASSTTFRVSGNTIYF	TGTGCCAGCAGTACCACCTTCAGAGTCTCTGGAAACACCATATATTTT
TRBJ2-5	15	.	few	TRBV20-1	CSARETDYTQETQYF	TGCAGTGCTAGAGAAACGGACTATACACAAGAGACCCAGTACTTC
TRBJ1-1	14	TRBD1	.	TRBV29-1	CSGWGGQGITEAFF	TGCAGCGGCTGGGGGGGACAGGGGATAACTGAAGCTTTCTTT
TRBJ1-5	16	.	few	TRBV28	CASSPVGGAGNQPQHF	TGTGCCAGCAGTCCCGTGGGGGGTGCGGGCAATCAGCCCCAGCATTTT
TRBJ2-1	16	.	.	TRBV5-1	CASSLLAASSYNEQFF	TGCGCCAGCAGCTTGTTGGCAGCGAGCTCCTACAATGAGCAGTTCTTC
TRBJ1-2	16	.	many	TRBV5-1	CASSLGPELTNYGYTF	TGCGCCAGCAGCTTGGGACCAGAATTAACTAACTATGGCTACACCTTC
TRBJ1-5	13	TRBD1	.	TRBV6-5	CASSWTGDQPQHF	TGTGCCAGCAGTTGGACAGGGGATCAGCCCCAGCATTTT
TRBJ2-2	16	TRBD2	.	TRBV20-1	CSARPSGDRRTGELFF	TGCAGTGCTAGGCCCAGCGGGGATCGAAGGACCGGGGAGCTGTTTTTT
TRBJ1-4	15	TRBD1	few	TRBV6-1	CASRRGQTTNEKLFF	TGTGCCAGCAGGCGGGGACAGACAACTAATGAAAAACTGTTTTTT
TRBJ1-1	13	.	many	TRBV29-1	CSVARGGPTEAFF	TGCAGCGTAGCCAGGGGAGGACCGACTGAAGCTTTCTTT
TRBJ2-5	14	.	.	TRBV6-2/TRBV6-3	CASSYRGLPNTQYF	TGTGCCAGCAGTTACAGGGGACTCCCGAATACCCAGTACTTC
TRBJ1-2	13	.	.	TRBV12-3/TRBV12-4	CASSTIYYYGYTF	TGTGCCAGCAGTACCATCTACTACTATGGCTACACCTTC
TRBJ1-2	15	.	.	TRBV5-1	CASSPRLGGAQGYTF	TGCGCCAGCAGCCCGCGCCTGGGGGGGGCGCAGGGCTACACCTTC
TRBJ2-7	14	.	many	TRBV28	CASSLGRATYEQYF	TGTGCCAGCAGTTTAGGCAGGGCAACCTACGAGCAGTACTTC
TRBJ2-2	14	.	few	TRBV20-1	CSAVDTTNTGELFF	TGCAGTGCCGTGGACACCACGAACACCGGGGAGCTGTTTTTT
TRBJ2-7	13	.	many	TRBV2	CASSDPATYEQYF	TGTGCCAGCAGTGATCCAGCAACCTACGAGCAGTACTTC
TRBJ2-7	16	.	many	TRBV12-3/TRBV12-4	CASTQKVTELSHEQYF	TGTGCCAGCACCCAAAAGGTGACGGAATTATCCCACGAGCAGTACTTC
TRBJ2-5	15	.	.	TRBV7-2	CASSLIFEPGETQYF	TGTGCCAGCAGCTTAATTTTTGAGCCAGGGGAGACCCAGTACTTC
TRBJ1-6	14	TRBD1	many	TRBV12-3/TRBV12-4	CASSWDRDNSPLHF	TGTGCCAGCAGTTGGGACAGGGATAATTCACCCCTCCACTTT
TRBJ2-5	17	.	.	TRBV7-9	CASRPPGSNPLGRTQYF	TGTGCCAGCAGACCACCGGGCTCAAACCCACTGGGACGGACCCAGTACTTC
TRBJ2-5	11	.	many	TRBV3-1	CASNQGETQYF	TGTGCCAGCAACCAAGGGGAGACCCAGTACTTC
TRBJ2-7	13	TRBD1	few	TRBV4-3	CASSQGTDYEQYF	TGCGCCAGCAGCCAGGGGACAGATTACGAGCAGTACTTC
TRBJ2-7	14	.	few	TRBV20-1	CSALDSNGDYEQYF	TGCAGTGCCCTCGACTCCAACGGGGACTACGAGCAGTACTTC
TRBJ2-7	20	.	many	TRBV12-3/TRBV12-4	CASSLALNVRGRRGSYEQYF	TGTGCCAGCAGTTTAGCGCTAAACGTTCGGGGACGGAGGGGTTCCTACGAGCAGTACTTC
TRBJ2-7	13	.	many	TRBV28	CASSWSSLGEQYF	TGTGCCAGCAGTTGGAGTTCCCTAGGCGAGCAGTACTTC
TRBJ1-5	13	.	many	TRBV11-2	CASSEHSNQPQHF	TGTGCCAGCAGCGAACATAGCAATCAGCCCCAGCATTTT
TRBJ1-2	19	.	.	TRBV12-3/TRBV12-4	CASSLVEGRTPSFLNGYTF	TGTGCCAGCAGTTTAGTCGAAGGTCGGACACCAAGTTTCCTAAATGGCTACACCTTC
TRBJ2-7	15	TRBD1	many	TRBV20-1	CSADDRGRSSYEQYF	TGCAGTGCTGATGACAGGGGGAGAAGCTCCTACGAGCAGTACTTC
TRBJ2-5	16	TRBD2	few	TRBV28	CASNLGTSATQETQYF	TGTGCCAGCAATCTGGGGACTAGCGCTACGCAAGAGACCCAGTACTTC
TRBJ2-2	15	.	.	TRBV20-1	CSASRRAGHTGELFF	TGCAGTGCTTCCCGGCGGGCAGGGCACACCGGGGAGCTGTTTTTT
TRBJ2-7	15	TRBD1	few	TRBV9	CASSPFPGQGYEQYF	TGTGCCAGCAGCCCATTTCCGGGACAGGGCTACGAGCAGTACTTC
TRBJ1-6	13	.	once	TRBV19	CVSSIGQNSPLHF	TGTGTCAGTAGTATTGGGCAGAATTCACCCCTCCACTTT
TRBJ2-7	14	.	many	TRBV6-2/TRBV6-3	CASSYSADSYEQYF	TGTGCCAGCAGTTACTCGGCAGACAGCTACGAGCAGTACTTC
TRBJ2-7	16	TRBD2	many	TRBV30	CAWSVFGASGSNEQYF	TGTGCCTGGAGTGTGTTCGGCGCTAGCGGGAGTAACGAGCAGTACTTC
TRBJ1-5	14	TRBD1	.	TRBV3-1	CASSQAQGDQPQHF	TGTGCCAGCAGCCAAGCACAGGGGGATCAGCCCCAGCATTTT
TRBJ2-2	14	TRBD1	few	TRBV29-1	CSVRSAGGPGELFF	TGCAGCGTAAGGTCGGCAGGGGGCCCCGGGGAGCTGTTTTTT
TRBJ1-6	12	.	few	TRBV12-3/TRBV12-4	CASKSYNSPLHF	TGTGCCAGTAAATCCTATAATTCACCCCTCCACTTT
TRBJ2-2	16	.	.	TRBV7-9	CASSIDGQFFTGELFF	TGTGCCAGCAGCATCGACGGCCAGTTTTTCACCGGGGAGCTGTTTTTT
TRBJ2-7	14	TRBD2	many	TRBV29-1	CSVGQNGRTYEQYF	TGCAGCGTTGGACAAAACGGGAGGACCTACGAGCAGTACTTC